One TCR beta chain is described in this entry. Germline CDR1 reads LGHDT; CDR2 reads YNNKEL (reference sequence). The CDR3 runs 12 residues. The germline V and J ends were trimmed by 4 bases and 7 bases, with 8 bases remaining between them. The data originate from a study of blood T cell repertoires in COVID-19. Study background: T cells, B-cell-depleted T cells, or PBMCs supplied cDNA or gDNA.

The data were produced by immunoSEQ multiplex PCR, yet TCRdb's version contains in-frame clones alone and is incomplete. The sample has more than 85,000 clones; over 70% are singletons. This rearrangement joins TRBV3-1 (or the pseudogene TRBV3-2) to TRBJ1-3, with no clear D. The sequence was collected from a woman in her fifties or sixties with acute or convalescent COVID-19. The sequencing sample was made of peripheral blood. CDR3 amino acids: CASSRGENTIYF. DNA for the CDR3: TGTGCCAGCAGCCGAGGAGAGAACACCATATATTTT.